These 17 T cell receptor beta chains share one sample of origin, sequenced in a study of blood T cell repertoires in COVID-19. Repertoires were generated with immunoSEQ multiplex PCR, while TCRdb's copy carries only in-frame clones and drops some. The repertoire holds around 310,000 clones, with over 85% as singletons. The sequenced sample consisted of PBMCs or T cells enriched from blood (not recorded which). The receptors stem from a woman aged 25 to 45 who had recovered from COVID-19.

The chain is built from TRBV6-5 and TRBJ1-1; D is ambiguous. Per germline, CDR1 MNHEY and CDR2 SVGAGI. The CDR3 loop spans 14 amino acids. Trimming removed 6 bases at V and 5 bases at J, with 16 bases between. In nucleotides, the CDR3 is TGTGCCAGCAGCGGAGGCGGGGTCTTTACTGAAGCTTTCTTT. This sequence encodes CASSGGGVFTEAFF.

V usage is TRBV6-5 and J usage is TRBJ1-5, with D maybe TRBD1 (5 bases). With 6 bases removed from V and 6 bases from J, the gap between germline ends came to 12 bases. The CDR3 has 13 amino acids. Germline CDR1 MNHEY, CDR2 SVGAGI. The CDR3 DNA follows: TGTGCCAGCAGCAGTAGGGGAACTCAGCCCCAGCATTTT. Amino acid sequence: CASSSRGTQPQHF.

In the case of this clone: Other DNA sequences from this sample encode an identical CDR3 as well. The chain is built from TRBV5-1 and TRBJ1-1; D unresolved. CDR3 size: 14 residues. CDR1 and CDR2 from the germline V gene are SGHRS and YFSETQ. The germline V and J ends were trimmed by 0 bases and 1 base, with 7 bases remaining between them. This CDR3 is CASSLGTGNTEAFF. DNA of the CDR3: TGCGCCAGCAGCTTGGGCACCGGGAACACTGAAGCTTTCTTT.

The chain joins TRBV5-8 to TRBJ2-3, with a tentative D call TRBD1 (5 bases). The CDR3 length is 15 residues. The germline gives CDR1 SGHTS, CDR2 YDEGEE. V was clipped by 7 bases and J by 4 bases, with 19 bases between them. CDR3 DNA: TGTGCCAGCCTCAGGGTTTACCAACACTCAGATACGCAGTATTTT. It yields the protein CASLRVYQHSDTQYF. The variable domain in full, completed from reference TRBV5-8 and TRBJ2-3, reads EAGVTQSPTHLIKTRGQQATLRCSPISGHTSVYWYQQALGLGLQFLLWYDEGEERNRGNFPPRFSGRQFPNYSSELNVNALELEDSALYLCASLRVYQHSDTQYFGPGTRLTVL.

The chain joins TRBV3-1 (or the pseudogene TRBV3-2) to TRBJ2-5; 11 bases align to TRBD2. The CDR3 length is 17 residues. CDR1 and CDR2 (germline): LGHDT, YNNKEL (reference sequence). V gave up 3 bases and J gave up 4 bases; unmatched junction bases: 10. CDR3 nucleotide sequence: TGTGCCAGCAGCCAGAACTTAGCGGGAGGGCCATCAGAGACCCAGTACTTC. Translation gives CASSQNLAGGPSETQYF.

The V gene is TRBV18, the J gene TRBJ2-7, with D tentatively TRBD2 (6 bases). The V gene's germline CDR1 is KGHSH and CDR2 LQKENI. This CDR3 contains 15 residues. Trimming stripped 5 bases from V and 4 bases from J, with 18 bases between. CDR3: CASSLGEGAGYEQYF. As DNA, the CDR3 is TGTGCCAGCTCATTGGGAGAAGGAGCGGGTTACGAGCAGTACTTC.

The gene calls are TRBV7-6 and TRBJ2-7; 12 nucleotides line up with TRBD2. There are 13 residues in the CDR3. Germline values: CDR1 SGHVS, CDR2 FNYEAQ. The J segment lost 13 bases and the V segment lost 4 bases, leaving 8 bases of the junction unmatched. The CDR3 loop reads CASSSGLAGRFYF. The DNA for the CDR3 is TGTGCCAGCAGCTCGGGACTAGCGGGCCGTTTCTACTTC.

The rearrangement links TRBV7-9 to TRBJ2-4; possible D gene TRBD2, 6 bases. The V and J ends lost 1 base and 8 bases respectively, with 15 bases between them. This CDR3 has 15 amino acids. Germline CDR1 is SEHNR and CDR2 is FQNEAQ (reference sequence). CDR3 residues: CASSLGGGEWDIQYF. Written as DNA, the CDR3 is TGTGCCAGCAGCTTAGGGGGCGGGGAATGGGACATTCAGTACTTC.

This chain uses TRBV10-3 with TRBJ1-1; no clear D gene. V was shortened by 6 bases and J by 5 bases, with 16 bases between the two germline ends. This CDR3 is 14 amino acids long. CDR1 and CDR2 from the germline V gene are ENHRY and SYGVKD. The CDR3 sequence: CAISALLEWTEAFF. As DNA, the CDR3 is TGTGCCATCAGCGCCCTCCTGGAGTGGACTGAAGCTTTCTTT.

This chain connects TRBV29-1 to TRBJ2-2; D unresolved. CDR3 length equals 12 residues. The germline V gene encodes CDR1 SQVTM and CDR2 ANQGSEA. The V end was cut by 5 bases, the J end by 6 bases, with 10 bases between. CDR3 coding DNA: TGCAGCGTTTTCCTCGGGTCCGGGGAGCTGTTTTTT. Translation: CSVFLGSGELFF.

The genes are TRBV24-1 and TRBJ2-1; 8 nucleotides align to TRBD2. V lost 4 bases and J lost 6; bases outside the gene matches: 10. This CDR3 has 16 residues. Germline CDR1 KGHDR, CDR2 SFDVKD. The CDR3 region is CATSDPTSEPRNEQFF. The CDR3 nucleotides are TGTGCCACCAGTGACCCGACTAGCGAGCCTCGCAATGAGCAGTTCTTC.

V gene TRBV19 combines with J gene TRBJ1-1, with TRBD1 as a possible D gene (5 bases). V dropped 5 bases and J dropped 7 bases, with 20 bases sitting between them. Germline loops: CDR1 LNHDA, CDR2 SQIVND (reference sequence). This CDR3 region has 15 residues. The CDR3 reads CASSPQGGVEDEAFF. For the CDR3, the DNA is TGTGCCAGTAGTCCCCAAGGAGGGGTGGAGGATGAAGCTTTCTTT.

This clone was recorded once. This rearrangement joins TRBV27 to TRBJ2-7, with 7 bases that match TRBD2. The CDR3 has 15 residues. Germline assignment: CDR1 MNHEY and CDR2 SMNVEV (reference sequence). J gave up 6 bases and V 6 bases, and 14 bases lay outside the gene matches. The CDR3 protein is CASRIGAGVGSEQYF. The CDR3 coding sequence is TGTGCCAGCAGAATTGGGGCGGGAGTGGGATCCGAGCAGTACTTC.

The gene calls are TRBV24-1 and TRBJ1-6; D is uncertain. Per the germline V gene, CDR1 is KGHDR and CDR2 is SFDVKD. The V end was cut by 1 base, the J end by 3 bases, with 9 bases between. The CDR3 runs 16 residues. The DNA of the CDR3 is TGTGCCACCAGTGATTTCCCCCCAGGCTATAATTCACCCCTCCACTTT. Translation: CATSDFPPGYNSPLHF.

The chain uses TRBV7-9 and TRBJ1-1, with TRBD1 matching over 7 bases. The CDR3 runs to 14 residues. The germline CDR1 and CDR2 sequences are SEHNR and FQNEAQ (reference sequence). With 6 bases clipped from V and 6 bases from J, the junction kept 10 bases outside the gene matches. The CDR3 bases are TGTGCCAGCAGTGGGCAACAGGGGCGCGCTGAAGCTTTCTTT. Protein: CASSGQQGRAEAFF.

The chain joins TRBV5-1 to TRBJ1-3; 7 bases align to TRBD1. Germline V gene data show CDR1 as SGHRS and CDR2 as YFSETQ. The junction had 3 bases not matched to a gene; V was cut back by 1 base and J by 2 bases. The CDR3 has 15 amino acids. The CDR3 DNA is TGCGCCAGCAGCTTGTCAGGGGGAACTGGAAACACCATATATTTT. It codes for CASSLSGGTGNTIYF.

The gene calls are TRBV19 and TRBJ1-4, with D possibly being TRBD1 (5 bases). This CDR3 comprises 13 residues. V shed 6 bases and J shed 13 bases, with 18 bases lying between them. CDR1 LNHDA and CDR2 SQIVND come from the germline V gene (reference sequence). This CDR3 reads CASSTGLYGSLFF. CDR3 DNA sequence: TGTGCCAGTAGCACGGGACTTTACGGATCACTGTTTTTT.